The 20 T cell receptor beta chains below were found in one sample sequenced in a study of cytomegalovirus exposure and HLA in healthy donors. Vbeta (60) and Jbeta (13) primers were used in the PCR. Sequencing was performed with immunoSEQ multiplex PCR; in TCRdb, only in-frame clones are kept and a portion is missing. The data hold roughly 190,000 clones, with about four fifths observed a single time. Sequenced input: PBMCs. The receptors here all came from a man aged 18 to 30 in good health and CMV-seronegative.

The gene calls are TRBV5-6 and TRBJ2-2; D may be TRBD2 (7 bases). Germline V gene sequence: CDR1 SGHDT, CDR2 YYEEEE. The CDR3 is 16 amino acids. V was cut by 3 bases and J by 1 base, with 13 bases left in between. The CDR3 DNA reads TGTGCCAGCAGCTGGGGGGGACATGGGAACACCGGGGAGCTGTTTTTT. It translates to CASSWGGHGNTGELFF.

The chain uses TRBV7-8 and TRBJ2-2, with 10 positions matching TRBD1. After removal of 7 bases from V and 1 base from J, the junction contained 18 bases not matched to a gene. The CDR3 consists of 20 residues. Germline CDR1 is SGHVS and CDR2 is FQNEAQ. CDR3 DNA sequence: TGTGCCAGCACCCCCCGCCGGACAGGGGGGGGTTGGCGGAACACCGGGGAGCTGTTTTTT. Its protein product is CASTPRRTGGGWRNTGELFF. Filled out from reference TRBV7-8 and TRBJ2-2, the complete variable domain reads GAGVSQSPRYKVAKRGQDVALRCDPISGHVSLFWYQQALGQGPEFLTYFQNEAQLDKSGLPSDRFFAERPEGSVSTLKIQRTQQEDSAVYLCASTPRRTGGGWRNTGELFFGEGSRLTVL.

Of note for this clone: Different DNA sequences within this sample yield the same CDR3. This chain joins TRBV7-2 and TRBJ1-5; 8 positions match TRBD1. Germline values: CDR1 SGHTA, CDR2 FQGNSA. V lost 4 bases to trimming and J lost 7 bases; unmatched junction nucleotides: 3. The CDR3 consists of 13 residues. This CDR3 is CASSYRGEQPQHF. Here the CDR3 DNA reads TGTGCCAGCAGCTACAGGGGGGAACAGCCCCAGCATTTT. The whole variable domain, filled in from reference TRBV7-2 and TRBJ1-5, reads GAGVSQSPSNKVTEKGKDVELRCDPISGHTALYWYRQSLGQGLEFLIYFQGNSAPDKSGLPSDRFSAERTGGSVSTLTIQRTQQEDSAVYLCASSYRGEQPQHFGDGTRLSIL.

The chain carries TRBV7-6 and TRBJ2-3; 7 nucleotides line up with TRBD2. The CDR3 sequence is 20 residues long. The V and J ends lost 1 base and 1 base, in that order; junction bases with no gene match: 17. Germline V lookup: CDR1 SGHVS, CDR2 FNYEAQ. CDR3 sequence reads: CASSLVGARVAAGGTDTQYF. The CDR3 region has the DNA TGTGCCAGCAGCTTAGTAGGGGCGCGGGTAGCGGCGGGGGGCACAGATACGCAGTATTTT. Full variable domain (rest looked up from reference TRBV7-6 and TRBJ2-3): GAGVSQSPRYKVTKRGQDVALRCDPISGHVSLYWYRQALGQGPEFLTYFNYEAQQDKSGLPNDRFSAERPEGSISTLTIQRTEQRDSAMYRCASSLVGARVAAGGTDTQYFGPGTRLTVL.

The chain has TRBV7-6 and TRBJ2-7; D is unresolved. In germline, CDR1 is SGHVS, CDR2 FNYEAQ. The length of the CDR3 is 16 residues. Trimming removed 1 base from V and 1 base from J, with 14 bases in between. Here the CDR3 reads CASSLERAERSYEQYF. The DNA of the CDR3 is TGTGCCAGCAGCTTAGAGCGAGCTGAAAGGTCCTACGAGCAGTACTTC.

The chain has TRBV4-3 and TRBJ2-1; 7 nucleotides line up with TRBD2. Germline CDR1 and CDR2: LGHNA and YSLEER. CDR3 length: 14 amino acids. V lost 0 bases to trimming and J lost 10 bases; unmatched junction nucleotides: 6. The CDR3: CASSQDVGGYEQFF. The CDR3 region has the DNA TGCGCCAGCAGCCAAGACGTGGGAGGGTACGAGCAGTTCTTC.

The chain is built from TRBV9 and TRBJ1-1, with D possibly being TRBD1 (5 bases). V was cut by 0 bases and J by 7 bases, with 13 bases left in between. This CDR3 contains 14 residues. The germline CDR1 and CDR2 sequences are SGDLS and YYNGEE. The CDR3 nucleotides read TGTGCCAGCAGCGTAGGACAGAAGGGCGTTGAAGCTTTCTTT. Translating gives CASSVGQKGVEAFF.

This clone was observed a single time. V usage is TRBV19 and J usage is TRBJ2-7; the match to TRBD1 covers 7 bases. Trimming cost V 5 bases and J 3 bases; bases outside gene matches: 10. The CDR3 has 15 residues. Germline V lookup: CDR1 LNHDA, CDR2 SQIVND (reference sequence). The CDR3 nucleotides read TGTGCCAGTAGTGCGCAGACAGGGAAGAACTACGAGCAGTACTTC. Translating it yields CASSAQTGKNYEQYF.

CDR3 region: CASSLRQGATEAFF. The CDR3 DNA is TGTGCCAGCAGCCTAAGACAGGGGGCCACTGAAGCTTTCTTT. The rearrangement links TRBV14 to TRBJ1-1; 10 nucleotides line up with TRBD1. The CDR3 totals 14 residues. V was pared by 4 bases and J by 4 bases, with 3 bases of the junction left unmatched. Per germline, CDR1 SGHDN and CDR2 FVKESK. Filled out from reference TRBV14 and TRBJ1-1, the complete variable domain reads EAGVTQFPSHSVIEKGQTVTLRCDPISGHDNLYWYRRVMGKEIKFLLHFVKESKQDESGMPNNRFLAERTGGTYSTLKVQPAELEDSGVYFCASSLRQGATEAFFGQGTRLTVV.

This clone came up a few times. Other DNA sequences from this sample encode an identical CDR3 as well. V gene TRBV27 combines with J gene TRBJ1-2, with D perhaps TRBD1 (6 bases). The V end lost 5 bases, the J end lost 4 bases, and 20 bases lay between the germline ends. Germline V gives CDR1 MNHEY, CDR2 SMNVEV (reference sequence). This CDR3 has 16 residues. The CDR3 sequence is CASSPTYRVQVYGYTF. The CDR3 DNA is TGTGCCAGCAGTCCCACCTACAGGGTGCAGGTCTATGGCTACACCTTC.

This chain connects TRBV13 to TRBJ2-5; D is possibly TRBD2 (7 bases). The CDR3 is 16 residues long. Germline CDR1 and CDR2: PRHDT and FYEKMQ (reference sequence). Between the trimmed V and J ends, which lost 3 bases and 2 bases, there was a span of 16 bases. DNA of the CDR3: TGTGCCAGCAGCTTCAGGGCGGGGGCCTTACAAGAGACCCAGTACTTC. It translates to CASSFRAGALQETQYF.

The CDR3 loop is CASSDGGGTNTGELFF. Here the CDR3 DNA reads TGCGCCAGCAGCGACGGGGGGGGAACGAACACCGGGGAGCTGTTTTTT. The chain carries TRBV5-1 and TRBJ2-2; 8 bases map to TRBD2. This CDR3 spans 16 amino acids. Germline CDR1 SGHRS, CDR2 YFSETQ. J lost 0 bases, V lost 4 bases, and 5 bases had no gene match. The full variable domain, rest sourced from reference TRBV5-1 and TRBJ2-2, is KAGVTQTPRYLIKTRGQQVTLSCSPISGHRSVSWYQQTPGQGLQFLFEYFSETQRNKGNFPGRFSGRQFSNSRSEMNVSTLELGDSALYLCASSDGGGTNTGELFFGEGSRLTVL.

This clone has a single count. The chain combines TRBV19 with TRBJ1-2, with 8 positions matching TRBD1. Germline V gives CDR1 LNHDA, CDR2 SQIVND (reference sequence). This CDR3 has 15 amino acids. Trimming removed 5 bases from V and 3 bases from J; junction bases left unmatched: 8. The chain's CDR3 is CASSGGQGSYYGYTF. CDR3 in DNA: TGTGCCAGTAGTGGCGGACAGGGAAGTTACTATGGCTACACCTTC.

As regards this clone: A read error may produce the germline difference seen at one junction end. The genes are TRBV7-9 and TRBJ2-7, with TRBD1 identical over 8 bases. CDR1 and CDR2 (germline): SEHNR, FQNEAQ (reference sequence). This CDR3 has 17 amino acids. As DNA, the CDR3 is TGTTCCAGCAGCAGATTGCGGACAGGGAGTCTCATCTACGAGCAGTACTTC. It encodes CSSSRLRTGSLIYEQYF.

This clone appeared once. This chain connects TRBV5-1 to TRBJ2-1; 9 bases match TRBD2. This CDR3 has 18 amino acids. The trim removed 4 bases at V and 4 bases at J, leaving 15 bases unmatched. Germline CDR1 SGHRS, CDR2 YFSETQ. The CDR3 DNA reads as TGCGCCAGCAGCCCCCAGGTAGTAGCGGGGGCCGGTTACAATGAGCAGTTCTTC. Protein sequence: CASSPQVVAGAGYNEQFF.

The chain is built from TRBV10-3 and TRBJ1-5, with D hard to call. This CDR3 contains 13 residues. V shed 6 bases and J shed 5 bases, with 11 bases lying between them. Germline V CDR1 and CDR2: ENHRY, SYGVKD. CDR3 in DNA: TGTGCCATCAGCCCGGGATATGATCAGCCCCAGCATTTT. This gives the protein CAISPGYDQPQHF.

The chain recombines TRBV28 with TRBJ2-1; D remains ambiguous. CDR3 size: 13 residues. CDR1 and CDR2 from the germline V gene are MDHEN and SYDVKM. Trimming left V 7 bases short and J 6 bases short, with 13 bases between. The CDR3 nucleotides read TGTGCCAGCAACGGTCTTCCAGGCAATGAGCAGTTCTTC. It encodes CASNGLPGNEQFF. Full variable domain (remainder filled in from reference TRBV28 and TRBJ2-1): DVKVTQSSRYLVKRTGEKVFLECVQDMDHENMFWYRQDPGLGLRLIYFSYDVKMKEKGDIPEGYSVSREKKERFSLILESASTNQTSMYLCASNGLPGNEQFFGPGTRLTVL.

A remark on this clone: Other DNA sequences within the sample encode an identical CDR3. The chain combines TRBV5-1 with TRBJ2-2; TRBD1 matches 10 bases. The CDR3 is 15 residues long. With 4 bases clipped from V and 2 bases from J, the junction kept 2 bases outside the gene matches. CDR1 SGHRS and CDR2 YFSETQ come from the germline V gene. The CDR3: CASSRDRGNTGELFF. The CDR3 DNA sequence: TGCGCCAGCAGCCGGGACAGGGGTAACACCGGGGAGCTGTTTTTT.

CDR3: CASSLGLAGGDTQYF. Here the CDR3 DNA reads TGTGCCAGCAGCTTGGGACTAGCGGGGGGTGATACGCAGTATTTT. The chain recombines TRBV5-4 with TRBJ2-3; 13 bases agree with TRBD2. Germline lookup yields CDR1 SGHNT and CDR2 YYREEE (reference sequence). The CDR3 spans 15 residues. Trimming cost V 0 bases and J 6 bases; bases outside gene matches: 1.

The chain links TRBV18 to TRBJ2-7; D is unclear. This CDR3 contains 12 residues. Germline V gene sequence: CDR1 KGHSH, CDR2 LQKENI. Trimming left V 3 bases short and J 3 bases short, with 6 bases between. For the CDR3, the DNA is TGTGCCAGCTCACCCGTAAACTACGAGCAGTACTTC. Translation gives CASSPVNYEQYF.